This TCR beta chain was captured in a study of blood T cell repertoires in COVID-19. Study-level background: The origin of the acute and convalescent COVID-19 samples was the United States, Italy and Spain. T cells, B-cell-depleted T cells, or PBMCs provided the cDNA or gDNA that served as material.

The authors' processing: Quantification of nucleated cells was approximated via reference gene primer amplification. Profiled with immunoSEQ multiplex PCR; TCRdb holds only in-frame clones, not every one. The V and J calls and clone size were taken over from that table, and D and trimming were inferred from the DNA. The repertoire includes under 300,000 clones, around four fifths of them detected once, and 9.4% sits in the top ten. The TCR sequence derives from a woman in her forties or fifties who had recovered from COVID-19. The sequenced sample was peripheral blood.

CDR3 residues: CASSITGLTEAFF. For the CDR3, the DNA is TGTGCCAGCAGCATCACAGGCCTGACTGAAGCTTTCTTT. The chain joins TRBV11-3 to TRBJ1-1; the D gene is possibly TRBD1 (5 bases). Trimming took 5 bases from V and 5 from J, leaving 12 bases between them. The germline V gene has CDR1 SGHNT and CDR2 YENEEA. The CDR3 covers 13 residues.